A selection of T cell receptor beta chains follows, all from one sample in a study of shared clonotypes between healthy human individuals. The method was immunoSEQ multiplex PCR; TCRdb's version includes in-frame clones alone and lacks a portion of them. The table shows 2 million to 2.5 million clones, with about 95% occurring only once. What was sequenced was naive CD8+ T cells sorted from blood. These TCRs come from a man aged 18 to 29 in good health. The CDR3 runs from the conserved cysteine through the conserved F or W.

V gene	J gene	CDR3 protein
TRBV7-9	TRBJ1-1	CASSLSGTEAFF
TRBV5-6	TRBJ2-2	CASSLREYGTGELFF
TRBV2	TRBJ1-2	CASSEMGGYGYTF
TRBV29-1	TRBJ1-2	CSVVSMVGYTF
TRBV7-9	TRBJ1-5	CASSETGEQPQHF
TRBV27	TRBJ2-7	CASSSDASSSYEQYF
TRBV7-9	TRBJ2-1	CASEGGSSYNEQFF
TRBV25-1	TRBJ1-2	CASTPGIAANYGYTF
TRBV7-7	TRBJ2-5	CASSLFAGGRETQYF
TRBV7-9	TRBJ2-3	CASSLGGSDHTDTQYF